This record covers a single TCR beta chain. The sample originates from a study of blood T cell repertoires in COVID-19. The protocol was immunoSEQ multiplex PCR, while the TCRdb copy is restricted to in-frame clones and leaves out a portion. This sample has around 130,000 clones; roughly 80% occur once, and the top ten carry 1.6%. V was clipped by 5 bases and J by 3 bases, with 14 bases between them. The germline CDR1 and CDR2 sequences are LNHNV and YYDKDF (reference sequence). This CDR3 is built from 15 residues. This chain joins TRBV15 and TRBJ1-5; possible D gene TRBD1, 6 bases. The origin of this receptor is a woman younger than 30 who had been exposed to COVID-19. Sequencing used PBMCs or T cells enriched from blood (not recorded which). CDR3 bases: TGTGCCACCAGCTGGGCAGGGGAGTACAATCAGCCCCAGCATTTT. This encodes CATSWAGEYNQPQHF.